The clone carrying this T cell receptor beta chain was observed a few times. Its antigen is not known. With 4 bases clipped from V and 6 bases from J, the junction kept 3 bases outside the gene matches. The CDR3 consists of 13 residues. Germline CDR1 reads SGHAT; CDR2 reads FQNNGV. Markers CD45RO/CCR7/CD25/CD127/CD95/CD27 served to sort CD4+ naive, central memory, regulatory and stem cell-like memory cells. Sequencing targeted expressed TCRB transcripts, as all isolated RNA had been reverse transcribed. Libraries were prepared by immunoSEQ multiplex PCR; TCRdb keeps only in-frame clonotypes and omits some of them. The sample lists 600,000 to 750,000 clones, around an eighth seen once, with 0.095% to 0.15% in the top ten. This sample stems from a study of beta chain features in type 1 diabetes. Broader study findings: For patients, the naive, central memory and Treg TCRB repertoires appeared more alike than for healthy donors. For Type 1 diabetes patients, all four CD4+ subsets carried TCRB CDR3s that were moderately but significantly shorter. For patients and controls alike, PCR might favor shorter templates to the same degree. Insertions at VDJ junctions were less frequent in type 1 diabetes patients. These patients also deleted more nucleotides at the same junctions.

Sequencing was performed on naive CD4+ T cells from blood. J is TRBJ1-2 and V is TRBV11-2; 9 positions agree with TRBD1. The source is a young man with type 1 diabetes. In DNA, the CDR3 is TGTGCCAGCAGCTGGGGACAGGGAAATGGCTACACCTTC. It codes for CASSWGQGNGYTF. Complete variable domain (other parts from reference TRBV11-2 and TRBJ1-2): EAGVAQSPRYKIIEKRQSVAFWCNPISGHATLYWYQQILGQGPKLLIQFQNNGVVDDSQLPKDRFSAERLKGVDSTLKIQPAKLEDSAVYLCASSWGQGNGYTFGSGTRLTVV.